A selection of T cell receptor beta chains follows, all from one sample in a study of blood T cell repertoires in COVID-19. Clones were sequenced by immunoSEQ multiplex PCR, and TCRdb holds only the in-frame ones, with some missing. The sample has some 160,000 clones; around nine tenths are singletons. Sequenced input: peripheral blood. The receptors stem from a man in his fifties who had recovered from COVID-19. The CDR3 runs from the conserved cysteine through the conserved F or W. D genes are given only for firm matches. Rows give clone size only sometimes, using once, few, many, or a class for an expanded clone.

clone_size | d_call | j_call | v_call | cdr3_nt | cdr3_aa
- | - | TRBJ1-5 | TRBV7-2 | TGTGCCAGCAGCTTAAGGGGTCAGCCCCAGCATTTT | CASSLRGQPQHF
- | - | TRBJ1-2 | TRBV2 | TGTGCCAGCAGTGAGAACAGCTACTATGGCTACACCTTC | CASSENSYYGYTF
- | - | TRBJ2-2 | TRBV7-6 | TGTGCCAGCAGCTTAGGTGCCGGACCCTCCCCGGGGGGGGAGCTGTTTTTT | CASSLGAGPSPGGELFF
- | TRBD1 | TRBJ2-7 | TRBV5-1 | TGCGCCAGCAGCTACGGGACAGGGTACGAGCAGTACTTC | CASSYGTGYEQYF
- | - | TRBJ1-5 | TRBV6-5 | TGTGCCAGCAGCAAGGATGGGCAGGGCCAGCCCCAGCATTTT | CASSKDGQGQPQHF
- | - | TRBJ2-5 | TRBV6-1 | TGTGCCAGCAGTGAAGCGCGGGACCTCCTTCAAGAGACCCAGTACTTC | CASSEARDLLQETQYF
- | TRBD2 | TRBJ2-1 | TRBV7-6 | TGTGCCAGCAGCTTGGTAAGCGGGATCTACAATGAGCAGTTCTTC | CASSLVSGIYNEQFF
- | TRBD1 | TRBJ2-1 | TRBV9 | TGTGCCAGCAGCGAGGGGACAGGGAGGTCCTACAATGAGCAGTTCTTC | CASSEGTGRSYNEQFF
- | TRBD2 | TRBJ2-1 | TRBV5-1 | TGCGCCAGCAGCCTCACGACTAGCGGGAGTTACAATGAGCAGTTCTTC | CASSLTTSGSYNEQFF
- | - | TRBJ2-7 | TRBV6-2/TRBV6-3 | TGTGCCAGCAGTTACTCGGCCCCAAATTACGAGCAGTACTTC | CASSYSAPNYEQYF
- | TRBD2 | TRBJ2-2 | TRBV27 | TGTGCCAGCAGTCCTCGGGGGGGGGCTTACACCGGGGAGCTGTTTTTT | CASSPRGGAYTGELFF
- | - | TRBJ2-7 | TRBV19 | TGTGCCAGTAGTACCGCGGGCGGTCGCTACGAGCAGTACTTC | CASSTAGGRYEQYF
- | - | TRBJ1-2 | TRBV12-3/TRBV12-4 | TGTGCCAGCAGTTTGGGGATCGGACATTCTAACACCTTC | CASSLGIGHSNTF
- | - | TRBJ2-2 | TRBV27 | TGTGCCAGCAGTTTATCGTCGCATGTGGGGGGTGCGCTGTTTTTT | CASSLSSHVGGALFF
- | TRBD2 | TRBJ2-2 | TRBV7-9 | TGTGCCAGCAGCCCAGGACTAGCGGGGGACACCGGGGAGCTGTTTTTT | CASSPGLAGDTGELFF
- | TRBD2 | TRBJ2-7 | TRBV19 | TGTGCCAGTAGTTCCCGACTAGCGCCGGAAGGGGAGCAGTACTTC | CASSSRLAPEGEQYF
- | - | TRBJ2-3 | TRBV19 | TGTGCCAGTGGCACGGGAGTCCATAGCACAGATACGCAGTATTTT | CASGTGVHSTDTQYF
- | TRBD1 | TRBJ2-3 | TRBV5-4 | TGTGCCAGCAGCTTGCCAAGACAGGGGTTGACAGATACGCAGTATTTT | CASSLPRQGLTDTQYF
- | TRBD1 | TRBJ1-2 | TRBV4-2 | TGTGCCAGCAGCCAAGATAAGGGGGCTTTTGGCTACACCTTC | CASSQDKGAFGYTF
- | - | TRBJ2-1 | TRBV6-4 | TGTGCCAGCAGTGACTCTAAGCGTGAGCAGTTCTTC | CASSDSKREQFF
- | - | TRBJ1-1 | TRBV7-2 | TGTGCCAGCAGGGCAAAAGGGGTGAACACTGAAGCTTTCTTT | CASRAKGVNTEAFF
- | TRBD1 | TRBJ1-2 | TRBV6-1 | TGTGCCAGCAGTGAAAGGACAGGGTATGGCTACACCTTC | CASSERTGYGYTF
- | TRBD1 | TRBJ1-2 | TRBV3-1/TRBV3-2 | TGTGCCAGCAGCCAAGTTTGGTCAAACAGGGGAGCTAACTATGGCTACACCTTC | CASSQVWSNRGANYGYTF
- | TRBD1 | TRBJ1-2 | TRBV4-2 | TGTGCCAGCAGCCCCAGGGGGGTCGGGGGCTACACCTTC | CASSPRGVGGYTF
- | TRBD1 | TRBJ2-7 | TRBV4-3 | TGCGCCAGCAGCCAAGGGTGGGACAGGGTCTACGAGCAGTACTTC | CASSQGWDRVYEQYF
- | TRBD1 | TRBJ2-7 | TRBV4-1 | TGCGCCAGCAGCCCCCCGGGACAGGGTATGTACGAGCAGTACTTC | CASSPPGQGMYEQYF
- | - | TRBJ1-1 | TRBV4-3 | TGCGCCAGCAGCCAAGAAATAAGAGTTCGCGCTGAAGCTTTCTTT | CASSQEIRVRAEAFF
- | - | TRBJ2-3 | TRBV7-8 | TGTGCCAGCAGCTTGTGGGCTCTTGCAGATACGCAGTATTTT | CASSLWALADTQYF
once | - | TRBJ2-2 | TRBV9 | TGTGCCAGCAGCGTAGTAAAGGGAGAAACCGGGGAGCTGTTTTTT | CASSVVKGETGELFF
- | - | TRBJ2-3 | TRBV12-3/TRBV12-4 | TGTGCCAGCAGTTTTCTGGATACGCAGTATTTT | CASSFLDTQYF
- | TRBD1 | TRBJ1-5 | TRBV27 | TGTGCCAGCAGTTCCGGACAGGGGGGCAATCAGCCCCAGCATTTT | CASSSGQGGNQPQHF
- | - | TRBJ2-5 | TRBV20-1 | TGCAGTGCTGTTACAGGGGAGACCCAGTACTTC | CSAVTGETQYF
- | TRBD2 | TRBJ2-1 | TRBV19 | TGTGCCAGTAGTTGGGATGGGACTAGCGGGGGTAATGAGCAGTTCTTC | CASSWDGTSGGNEQFF
- | TRBD2 | TRBJ2-5 | TRBV5-1 | TGCGCCAGCAGCCGAGGGACTAGCGGGAGTGAGACCCAGTACTTC | CASSRGTSGSETQYF
- | TRBD2 | TRBJ2-1 | TRBV5-1 | TGCGCCAGCAGCCCGGGACTAGCAGCCTACAATGAGCAGTTCTTC | CASSPGLAAYNEQFF
- | TRBD1 | TRBJ1-1 | TRBV5-5 | TGTGCCAGCAGCTTCTGGGCAGGGGGCGCACTGAACACTGAAGCTTTCTTT | CASSFWAGGALNTEAFF
- | - | TRBJ1-3 | TRBV28 | TGTGCCAGCAGTCCTGGCGGACTCAAAGCAAACACCATATATTTT | CASSPGGLKANTIYF
- | TRBD2 | TRBJ2-3 | TRBV7-2 | TGTGCCAGCAGCTCGCTAGCGTCTAGCGGGGGTACAGATACGCAGTATTTT | CASSSLASSGGTDTQYF
once | TRBD1 | TRBJ1-1 | TRBV7-2 | TGTGCCAGCAGCCCGATACAGGGGGCTGAAGCTTTCTTT | CASSPIQGAEAFF
few | - | TRBJ1-4 | TRBV15 | TGTGCCACCAGCAGAGATCGGGGAGGGCCAACAACTAATGAAAAACTGTTTTTT | CATSRDRGGPTTNEKLFF
- | TRBD1 | TRBJ2-2 | TRBV19 | TGTGCCAGTAGTGGGACAGGGGGCATCGGCGGGGAGCTGTTTTTT | CASSGTGGIGGELFF
- | TRBD2 | TRBJ2-5 | TRBV2 | TGTGCCAGCAGGGATACTAGCGGGGAGACCCAGTACTTC | CASRDTSGETQYF
few | - | TRBJ2-3 | TRBV7-2 | TGTGCCAGCAGCTTAGCGACTGGAAATACGCAGTATTTT | CASSLATGNTQYF
- | TRBD2 | TRBJ2-2 | TRBV7-9 | TGTGCCAGCAGCCTAGCGGGGGGTCGGACCGGGGAGCTGTTTTTT | CASSLAGGRTGELFF
once | - | TRBJ1-2 | TRBV9 | TGTGCCAGCAGCGCCCAGGGATTGGGTGGCTACACCTTC | CASSAQGLGGYTF
- | - | TRBJ1-3 | TRBV10-3 | TGTGCCATCAGTGATCCTGGACAGAACTCTGGAAACACCATATATTTT | CAISDPGQNSGNTIYF
- | TRBD1 | TRBJ2-7 | TRBV10-3 | TGTGCCATCAGTGAATCGACAGGGGGAGAAGAGCAGTACTTC | CAISESTGGEEQYF
- | TRBD2 | TRBJ2-7 | TRBV6-2/TRBV6-3 | TGTGCCAGCAGTACCTCCGGGACTAGCGGCGAGCAGTACTTC | CASSTSGTSGEQYF
once | TRBD1 | TRBJ2-7 | TRBV19 | TGTGCCAGTAGGGACAGGGGGTCCTACGAGCAGTACTTC | CASRDRGSYEQYF
- | - | TRBJ1-2 | TRBV5-1 | TGCGCCAGCAGCTTGGCCCTAGGGGTCGGATCGTTATCGAACTATGGCTACACCTTC | CASSLALGVGSLSNYGYTF
once | - | TRBJ1-1 | TRBV28 | TGTGCATCTATCAAACTGAACACTGAAGCTTTCTTT | CASIKLNTEAFF
- | - | TRBJ2-7 | TRBV3-1/TRBV3-2 | TGTGCCAGCAGCCCCGGGACTGCCGAGCAGTACTTC | CASSPGTAEQYF
- | TRBD1 | TRBJ2-5 | TRBV6-5 | TGTGCCAGCAGTTACAAGCAGGGGGCTCGCGAGACCCAGTACTTC | CASSYKQGARETQYF
once | TRBD1 | TRBJ1-3 | TRBV6-5 | TGTGCCAGCAGTTACCAGGGACAGAATTCTGGAAACACCATATATTTT | CASSYQGQNSGNTIYF
- | - | TRBJ1-1 | TRBV28 | TGTGCCAGCAGTTTGGTGGGCTACACTGAAGCTTTCTTT | CASSLVGYTEAFF